A selection of T cell receptor beta chains follows, all from one sample in a study of Graves' ophthalmopathy and Graves' hyperthyroidism. TCRdb passed the multiplex PCR reads through MiXCR, listing each CDR3 protein once. The sample records around 470,000 distinct CDR3 sequences, around an eighth being singletons. Sequencing was done on a sample of blood. These receptors came from a woman in her thirties with Graves' ophthalmopathy. Each CDR3 is given with its conserved first and last residue. D genes are given only for firm matches. Size is stated for part of the rows, as once, few or many counts, or as a class when the clone is expanded.

d_call: -
j_call: TRBJ1-6
clone_size: -
v_call: TRBV5-6
cdr3_nt: TGTGCCAGCAGCTTGCACGGGGTTTATAATTCACCCCTCCACTTT
cdr3_aa: CASSLHGVYNSPLHF

d_call: TRBD1
j_call: TRBJ2-4
clone_size: few
v_call: TRBV15
cdr3_nt: TGTGCCACCAGCAGTATACGACAGGGCGGCATTAAGTACTTC
cdr3_aa: CATSSIRQGGIKYF

d_call: TRBD2
j_call: TRBJ2-2
clone_size: many
v_call: TRBV4-2
cdr3_nt: TGTGCCAGCAGCCCCCCCGGCAGCGGGGGACATCAAAATGAGCTATACACCGGGGAGCTGTTTTTT
cdr3_aa: CASSPPGSGGHQNELYTGELFF

d_call: -
j_call: TRBJ1-1
clone_size: many
v_call: TRBV18
cdr3_nt: TGTGCCAGCTCACCACCGGGGGGGCGCTTAAGGAACACTGAAGCTTTCTTT
cdr3_aa: CASSPPGGRLRNTEAFF

d_call: -
j_call: TRBJ2-5
clone_size: many
v_call: TRBV7-2
cdr3_nt: TGTGCCAGCAGCTTAAGTACAGGGGAGACCCAGTACTTC
cdr3_aa: CASSLSTGETQYF

d_call: -
j_call: TRBJ2-7
clone_size: many
v_call: TRBV14
cdr3_nt: TGTGCCAGCAGCCCTTCTATCGACAGCTACGAGCAGTACTTC
cdr3_aa: CASSPSIDSYEQYF

d_call: -
j_call: TRBJ1-5
clone_size: many
v_call: TRBV18
cdr3_nt: TGTGCCAGCTCTTCTACCGGGCCCTCTGGTCAGCCCCAGCATTTT
cdr3_aa: CASSSTGPSGQPQHF

d_call: TRBD2
j_call: TRBJ2-7
clone_size: many
v_call: TRBV2
cdr3_nt: TGTGCCAGCCCGTGGGGGCCTAGCGGGGACCCTCACGAATCCTACGAGCAGTACTTC
cdr3_aa: CASPWGPSGDPHESYEQYF

d_call: -
j_call: TRBJ2-7
clone_size: many
v_call: TRBV6-2/TRBV6-3
cdr3_nt: TGTGCCAGCAGTTCGGACAACTACGAGCAGTACTTC
cdr3_aa: CASSSDNYEQYF

d_call: TRBD1
j_call: TRBJ2-7
clone_size: many
v_call: TRBV28
cdr3_nt: TGTGCCAGCAGTCACGGGACAGTTACCTACGAGCAGTACTTC
cdr3_aa: CASSHGTVTYEQYF

d_call: -
j_call: TRBJ2-7
clone_size: -
v_call: TRBV6-1
cdr3_nt: TGTGCCAGCAGTGAACAGGGGGGAGGCTACGAGCAGTACTTC
cdr3_aa: CASSEQGGGYEQYF

d_call: -
j_call: TRBJ2-7
clone_size: -
v_call: TRBV4-1
cdr3_nt: TGCGCCAGCAGCCAAGGGGTAGCCCCACCTGCCGAGCAGTACTTC
cdr3_aa: CASSQGVAPPAEQYF

d_call: TRBD1
j_call: TRBJ1-2
clone_size: many
v_call: TRBV7-9
cdr3_nt: TGTGCCAGCCGGGACAGGGGATCCTATGGCTACACCTTC
cdr3_aa: CASRDRGSYGYTF

d_call: TRBD1
j_call: TRBJ2-2
clone_size: many
v_call: TRBV13
cdr3_nt: TGTGCCACTGGGACAGGCCGGGCCGGGGAGCTGTTTTTT
cdr3_aa: CATGTGRAGELFF

d_call: TRBD1
j_call: TRBJ2-5
clone_size: few
v_call: TRBV3-1
cdr3_nt: TGTGCCAGCAGCCAAGTCGTTTGGGACAGGGCCCAAGAGACCCAGTACTTC
cdr3_aa: CASSQVVWDRAQETQYF

d_call: TRBD1
j_call: TRBJ1-1
clone_size: many
v_call: TRBV11-3
cdr3_nt: TGTGCCAGCAGCTTCACAGACAGGGGAGTCACTGAAGCTTTCTTT
cdr3_aa: CASSFTDRGVTEAFF

d_call: -
j_call: TRBJ2-7
clone_size: many
v_call: TRBV2
cdr3_nt: TGTGCCAGCAGAGGGGACGGTCCAAGCTCCTACGAGCAGTACTTC
cdr3_aa: CASRGDGPSSYEQYF

d_call: TRBD1
j_call: TRBJ1-1
clone_size: -
v_call: TRBV19
cdr3_nt: TGTGCCAGTAGTCCCCAGGGGGTAAGGGGAACTGAAGCTTTCTTT
cdr3_aa: CASSPQGVRGTEAFF

d_call: -
j_call: TRBJ1-5
clone_size: many
v_call: TRBV10-1
cdr3_nt: TGCGCCAGTCAGGCAGGGTTCAATCAGCCCCAGCATTTT
cdr3_aa: CASQAGFNQPQHF

d_call: -
j_call: TRBJ1-1
clone_size: many
v_call: TRBV20-1
cdr3_nt: TGCAGTGCTCGGCGGGGCGGTGTGAACACTGAAGCTTTCTTT
cdr3_aa: CSARRGGVNTEAFF

d_call: TRBD2
j_call: TRBJ2-7
clone_size: many
v_call: TRBV11-2
cdr3_nt: TGTGCCAGCAGCTTAGATCGGACTAGCGGGAGCTCCGAGCAGTACTTC
cdr3_aa: CASSLDRTSGSSEQYF

d_call: -
j_call: TRBJ2-5
clone_size: few
v_call: TRBV3-1
cdr3_nt: TGTGCCAGCAGCCAAGGGGCCCGCAGGCAAGAGACCCAGTACTTC
cdr3_aa: CASSQGARRQETQYF

d_call: -
j_call: TRBJ2-7
clone_size: few
v_call: TRBV28
cdr3_nt: TGTGCCAGCACCGAACTCCGGGGTCCCTACGAGCAGTGCTTC
cdr3_aa: CASTELRGPYEQCF

d_call: TRBD2
j_call: TRBJ2-5
clone_size: many
v_call: TRBV29-1
cdr3_nt: TGCAGCGTGACCGGGACTAGCGGGGCGTCGTGGACCCAGTACTTC
cdr3_aa: CSVTGTSGASWTQYF